These 16 T cell receptor beta chains were all obtained from the same sample, sequenced in a study of graft-versus-host responses after intestinal transplantation (dated by TCRdb to the early 2020s). Receptor amplification or capture employed the immunoSEQ multiplex PCR assay. TCRdb took this table from immuneACCESS and kept in-frame rearrangements with V and J called. Such tables lack part of the clones; where checked against another copy, unresolved V genes explain under half of the gap, and the rest is unexplained. Across this sample there are 90,000 to 95,000 clones, with around nine tenths seen only once. The ten largest clonotypes hold around 5.8% of the sample. The intended sense of this specimen's time point label: cells obtained before transplantation from donor or recipient. Antigens for these TCRs are unknown. The sequencing used unstimulated CD8+ T cells sorted from spleen or lymph node cells, collected before intestinal transplant. The receptors originated from a human donor who received an intestinal transplant.

The chain uses TRBV4-1 and TRBJ2-2, with D hard to call. This CDR3 region has 16 residues. Trimming cost V 2 bases and J 1 base, with 11 bases left between them. CDR1 and CDR2 (germline): MGHRA, YSYEKL. The CDR3, as DNA: TGCGCCAGCAGCCAAAAGTTTGAGGTGAACACCGGGGAGCTGTTTTTT. Protein sequence: CASSQKFEVNTGELFF.

V gene TRBV9 combines with J gene TRBJ2-2; D may match TRBD1 or TRBD2 (5 bases each). With 4 bases removed from V and 1 base from J, the gap between germline ends came to 11 bases. The CDR3 consists of 15 residues. The germline V gene encodes CDR1 SGDLS and CDR2 YYNGEE. The CDR3, as DNA: TGTGCCAGCAGCCCCGGGACGGTGAACACCGGGGAGCTGTTTTTT. It yields the protein CASSPGTVNTGELFF. Looking up the rest from reference TRBV9 and TRBJ2-2 gives the full variable domain: DSGVTQTPKHLITATGQRVTLRCSPRSGDLSVYWYQQSLDQGLQFLIQYYNGEERAKGNILERFSAQQFPDLHSELNLSSLELGDSALYFCASSPGTVNTGELFFGEGSRLTVL.

This clone was recorded only once. The chain employs TRBV19 and TRBJ1-6; D gene unclear. The CDR3 is 15 amino acids. V lost 1 base and J lost 7, with 11 bases in between. Looked up from germline, CDR1 is LNHDA and CDR2 is SQIVND (reference sequence). This chain's CDR3 is CASSIGNLRNSPLHF. CDR3 in DNA: TGTGCCAGTAGTATAGGAAATCTGCGCAATTCACCCCTCCACTTT.

This chain links TRBV19 with TRBJ2-5; a weak D match, TRBD1 (6 bases). Germline CDR1 and CDR2: LNHDA and SQIVND (reference sequence). The CDR3 totals 14 residues. V lost 5 bases to trimming and J lost 2 bases, with 12 bases between them. CDR3 sequence (DNA): TGTGCCAGTAGTTCCTACAGGGCACAAGAGACCCAGTACTTC. Translated, it gives CASSSYRAQETQYF.

CDR3 DNA sequence: TGTGCCAGCCCCGACAGGGGATATCAGCCCCAGCATTTT. This encodes CASPDRGYQPQHF. The rearrangement uses TRBV19 and TRBJ1-5, with 8 bases aligning to TRBD1. Germline V gives CDR1 LNHDA, CDR2 SQIVND (reference sequence). Losses at the gene ends were 9 bases for V and 5 bases for J; bases not matched to a gene: 6. The CDR3 spans 13 residues.

V is TRBV27 and J is TRBJ2-2; D remains unclear. The CDR3 is 14 residues long. The V gene's germline CDR1 is MNHEY and CDR2 SMNVEV (reference sequence). V gave up 1 base and J gave up 0 bases, with 3 bases separating them. In nucleotides, the CDR3 is TGTGCCAGCAGTTTATACTCGAACACCGGGGAGCTGTTTTTT. Protein product: CASSLYSNTGELFF.

This clone was seen just once. The rearrangement joins TRBV28 to TRBJ1-6; tentative D call: TRBD1 (6 bases). Germline V CDR1 and CDR2: MDHEN, SYDVKM. The V and J ends lost 5 bases and 6 bases respectively, with 8 bases between them. The CDR3 contains 13 residues. CDR3 sequence reads: CASSRDINSPLHF. The CDR3 DNA follows: TGTGCCAGCAGTCGGGACATTAATTCACCCCTCCACTTT.

The V gene is TRBV6-5, the J gene TRBJ1-2; no reliable D call. V was shortened by 6 bases and J by 8 bases, with 13 bases between the two germline ends. CDR3 length equals 12 residues. CDR1 is MNHEY, CDR2 SVGAGI, per germline. The DNA for the CDR3 is TGTGCCAGCAGACTGGGCGAGGACGGCTACACCTTC. Translation gives CASRLGEDGYTF.

The V gene is TRBV5-4, the J gene TRBJ2-1; tentative D call: TRBD2 (6 bases). CDR1 SGHNT and CDR2 YYREEE come from the germline V gene (reference sequence). With 4 bases removed from V and 15 bases from J, the gap between germline ends came to 26 bases. This CDR3 is built from 15 residues. CDR3 DNA sequence: TGTGCCAGCAGCCCCGGACTATCCAAAAAACTGTGGCGGTTCTTC. It translates to CASSPGLSKKLWRFF. The complete variable domain, with remaining parts taken from reference TRBV5-4 and TRBJ2-1, reads ETGVTQSPTHLIKTRGQQVTLRCSSQSGHNTVSWYQQALGQGPQFIFQYYREEENGRGNFPPRFSGLQFPNYSSELNVNALELDDSALYLCASSPGLSKKLWRFFGPGTRLTVL.

The chain has TRBV9 and TRBJ2-1; D not resolved. From germline, CDR1 is SGDLS and CDR2 YYNGEE. The ends were cut back, 1 base at V and 7 bases at J, with 0 bases in the middle. This CDR3 is built from 10 residues. This CDR3 is CASSVNEQFF. The CDR3, as DNA: TGTGCCAGCAGCGTAAATGAGCAGTTCTTC.

The rearrangement links TRBV11-1 to TRBJ2-1; D is unclear. The CDR3 runs to 14 residues. Trimming stripped 5 bases from V and 4 bases from J, with 12 bases between. Per the germline V gene, CDR1 is SGHAT and CDR2 is FQDESV (reference sequence). The CDR3 region has the DNA TGTGCCAGCAGCCCCCCTACCGGGTACAATGAGCAGTTCTTC. Translating gives CASSPPTGYNEQFF.

The CDR3 here is CASSSGDPPKYF. As DNA, the CDR3 is TGTGCCAGCAGCTCGGGGGACCCACCGAAGTACTTC. The V call is TRBV7-3, the J call TRBJ2-5, with TRBD2 as a possible D gene (6 bases). Germline lookup yields CDR1 SGHTA and CDR2 FQGTGA. Trimming removed 4 bases at V and 12 bases at J, with 15 bases between. This CDR3 spans 12 amino acids. The whole variable domain, filled in from reference TRBV7-3 and TRBJ2-5, reads GAGVSQTPSNKVTEKGKYVELRCDPISGHTALYWYRQSLGQGPEFLIYFQGTGAADDSGLPNDRFFAVRPEGSVSTLKIQRTERGDSAVYLCASSSGDPPKYFGPGTRLLVL.

This sequence joins TRBV29-1 and TRBJ1-2; D not certain. Germline V gene lookup returns CDR1 SQVTM and CDR2 ANQGSEA. The V gene lost 4 bases and the J gene lost 8 bases, with 11 bases spanning the gap. The CDR3 totals 11 residues. CDR3 DNA: TGCAGCGTTGGACGAGGGTACGGCTACACCTTC. It codes for CSVGRGYGYTF.

This clone appeared a single time. The chain couples TRBV14 to TRBJ2-3; D is unresolved. CDR3 length: 16 residues. V lost 0 bases and J lost 2, with 12 bases in between. CDR1 is SGHDN and CDR2 is FVKESK in the germline V gene. The CDR3: CASSQEWAVDTDTQYF. The CDR3, as DNA: TGTGCCAGCAGCCAAGAGTGGGCAGTTGACACAGATACGCAGTATTTT.

V and J are TRBV29-1 and TRBJ2-7, with D unclear. This CDR3 spans 10 amino acids. CDR1 and CDR2 from the germline V gene are SQVTM and ANQGSEA. The V and J ends lost 3 bases and 3 bases respectively, with 3 bases between them. CDR3 sequence reads: CSVDDYEQYF. For the CDR3, the DNA is TGCAGCGTTGACGACTACGAGCAGTACTTC.

This clone was found once. J is TRBJ1-2 and V is TRBV28, with D possibly being TRBD1 (6 bases). The germline gives CDR1 MDHEN, CDR2 SYDVKM. The CDR3 is 14 residues long. V dropped 5 bases and J dropped 3 bases, with 13 bases sitting between them. The CDR3: CASSPTGLDYGYTF. The CDR3 bases are TGTGCCAGCAGTCCTACAGGGTTAGACTATGGCTACACCTTC.